Presented here are 20 T cell receptor beta chains from one specimen sequenced in a study of identical twins. TCRdb independently ran MiXCR on the 5' RACE reads; one entry per CDR3 protein. The profile shows some 500,000 distinct CDR3 sequences, approximately 15% of them singletons. These data also featured in a second study, about yellow fever vaccine responses in identical twins.

Material: CD4+ T cells sorted from blood. These receptors originate from a woman aged 18-29 years in good health.

This clonotype was picked up a small number of times. Here the CDR3 reads CSASVWSGGSTDTQYF. CDR3 bases: TGCAGTGCTAGTGTGTGGAGCGGGGGCTCCACAGATACGCAGTATTTT. This chain joins TRBV20-1 and TRBJ2-3; the match to TRBD2 covers 8 bases. CDR3 length: 16 residues. The junction had 10 bases not matched to a gene; V was cut back by 3 bases and J by 2 bases. CDR1 is DFQATT and CDR2 is SNEGSKA in the germline V gene (reference sequence).

This sequence joins TRBV24-1 and TRBJ1-1, with a possible D match to TRBD1 (6 bases). Germline V gives CDR1 KGHDR, CDR2 SFDVKD. The CDR3 is made up of 15 amino acids. V gave up 2 bases and J gave up 4 bases, with 13 bases separating them. CDR3 protein: CATSDSTGRFTEAFF. CDR3 nucleotide sequence: TGTGCCACCAGTGATTCAACAGGGCGGTTCACTGAAGCTTTCTTT.

The chain recombines TRBV15 with TRBJ1-4; 10 bases map to TRBD1. Germline V lookup: CDR1 LNHNV, CDR2 YYDKDF (reference sequence). The CDR3 sequence is 17 residues long. V was clipped by 4 bases and J by 0 bases; unmatched bases: 5. The CDR3 DNA reads TGTGCCACCAGCAATGACAGGGGGCTAGCAACTAATGAAAAACTGTTTTTT. This encodes CATSNDRGLATNEKLFF.

The chain links TRBV27 to TRBJ2-3, with D hard to call. CDR3 length equals 15 residues. V shed 5 bases and J shed 0 bases, with 12 bases lying between them. CDR1 and CDR2 (germline): MNHEY, SMNVEV (reference sequence). CDR3 sequence reads: CASSRRLSSTDTQYF. CDR3 sequence (DNA): TGTGCCAGCAGTAGACGACTGTCTAGCACAGATACGCAGTATTTT.

The chain couples TRBV12-3 or TRBV12-4 to TRBJ1-2, with no clear D. V was pared by 6 bases and J by 4 bases, with 12 bases between. CDR3 length: 13 amino acids. CDR3 bases: TGTGCCAGCAGACCTCCACGGGGCTATGGCTACACCTTC. Amino acids: CASRPPRGYGYTF.

This clonotype was counted between two and nine times. The CDR3 region is CASSLISRNEQYF. DNA of the CDR3: TGTGCCAGCAGCTTAATCTCTCGGAACGAGCAGTACTTC. This sequence joins TRBV7-2 and TRBJ2-7; D is undetermined. Per the germline V gene, CDR1 is SGHTA and CDR2 is FQGNSA. Trimming took 2 bases from V and 5 from J, leaving 10 bases between them. The CDR3 runs 13 residues.

This clonotype was detected a few times. The chain's CDR3 is CASSLRSLNTEAFF. The CDR3 nucleotides read TGTGCCAGCAGTTTAAGGTCACTGAACACTGAAGCTTTCTTT. The V gene is TRBV12-3 or TRBV12-4, the J gene TRBJ1-1; no clear D gene. The V end lost 2 bases, the J end lost 0 bases, and 7 bases lay between the germline ends. This CDR3 spans 14 amino acids.

The chain links TRBV15 to TRBJ2-5; the D gene is possibly TRBD1 (5 bases). Per germline, CDR1 LNHNV and CDR2 YYDKDF (reference sequence). The CDR3 is 14 residues long. The V gene lost 1 base and the J gene lost 0 bases, with 6 bases spanning the gap. The CDR3 region has the DNA TGTGCCACCAGCAGAGTCAGGGACCAAGAGACCCAGTACTTC. Its translation is CATSRVRDQETQYF. The full variable domain, rest sourced from reference TRBV15 and TRBJ2-5, is DAMVIQNPRYQVTQFGKPVTLSCSQTLNHNVMYWYQQKSSQAPKLLFHYYDKDFNNEADTPDNFQSRRPNTSFCFLDIRSPGLGDTAMYLCATSRVRDQETQYFGPGTRLLVL.

This chain joins TRBV28 and TRBJ2-3, with a possible D match to TRBD2 (5 bases). V gave up 3 bases and J gave up 2 bases, with 9 bases separating them. Looked up from germline, CDR1 is MDHEN and CDR2 is SYDVKM. There are 14 residues in the CDR3. The CDR3 is CASSFGGLTDTQYF. In DNA, the CDR3 is TGTGCCAGCAGTTTCGGCGGGCTCACAGATACGCAGTATTTT.

V is TRBV7-2 and J is TRBJ2-3; D is unresolved. The CDR3 consists of 15 residues. Deletions cut 2 bases from V and 0 bases from J, with 9 bases between. Germline V CDR1 and CDR2: SGHTA, FQGNSA. CDR3 in amino acids: CASSLIQISTDTQYF. The DNA of the CDR3 is TGTGCCAGCAGCTTAATCCAAATCAGCACAGATACGCAGTATTTT.

This clonotype was observed a handful of times. The rearrangement joins TRBV9 to TRBJ1-6; TRBD1 might be the D (6 bases). The germline V gene has CDR1 SGDLS and CDR2 YYNGEE. This CDR3 region has 18 residues. Trimming took 4 bases from V and 0 from J, leaving 17 bases between them. The CDR3 loop reads CASSLTGTPSSYNSPLHF. The CDR3, as DNA: TGTGCCAGCAGCTTAACCGGGACACCGAGCTCCTATAATTCACCCCTCCACTTT.

V usage is TRBV7-2 and J usage is TRBJ1-1; weak D call: TRBD1 (6 bases). The CDR3 is 14 residues long. The V gene's germline CDR1 is SGHTA and CDR2 FQGNSA. Trimming cost V 5 bases and J 8 bases, with 18 bases left between them. The CDR3 loop is CASSPTGGQLEAFF. The CDR3 DNA follows: TGTGCCAGCAGCCCAACGGGCGGACAGTTGGAAGCTTTCTTT.

This clonotype was seen a handful of times. The V gene is TRBV5-1, the J gene TRBJ2-5, with D perhaps TRBD2 (6 bases). There are 14 residues in the CDR3. Trimming took 5 bases from V and 5 from J, leaving 16 bases between them. Germline V gene lookup returns CDR1 SGHRS and CDR2 YFSETQ. The CDR3 bases are TGCGCCAGCAGGCGGGGAGATGCCAGGGAGACCCAGTACTTC. It translates to CASRRGDARETQYF.

This clonotype was seen repeatedly, ten times or more. The chain is built from TRBV12-3 or TRBV12-4 and TRBJ2-7; maybe TRBD1 (6 bases). This CDR3 region has 14 residues. V was shortened by 3 bases and J by 0 bases, with 9 bases between the two germline ends. This CDR3 is CASSFGDNSYEQYF. CDR3 sequence (DNA): TGTGCCAGCAGTTTTGGGGACAACTCCTACGAGCAGTACTTC.

This clonotype was counted only a few times. The rearrangement links TRBV6-1 to TRBJ2-1; D gene ambiguous. This CDR3 spans 11 amino acids. V lost 2 bases and J 6 bases, leaving 2 bases between the germline ends. Germline V lookup: CDR1 MNHNS, CDR2 SASEGT. The DNA for the CDR3 is TGTGCCAGCAGTGAAATCAATGAGCAGTTCTTC. Protein: CASSEINEQFF.

The V gene is TRBV5-1, the J gene TRBJ1-5, with 7 positions matching TRBD1. This CDR3 region has 14 residues. V lost 4 bases to trimming and J lost 5 bases; unmatched junction nucleotides: 6. The germline V gene encodes CDR1 SGHRS and CDR2 YFSETQ. The CDR3 coding sequence is TGCGCCAGCAGCGTCGACAGGGTCGATCAGCCCCAGCATTTT. This gives the protein CASSVDRVDQPQHF.

The chain is built from TRBV29-1 and TRBJ2-5, with 8 bases lining up with TRBD2. J was trimmed by 4 bases and V by 3 bases; bases with no gene match: 4. This CDR3 comprises 13 residues. Looked up from germline, CDR1 is SQVTM and CDR2 is ANQGSEA. This CDR3 is CSVDPGGRETQYF. In nucleotides, the CDR3 is TGCAGCGTTGATCCGGGGGGGCGAGAGACCCAGTACTTC.

The chain joins TRBV7-9 to TRBJ1-3, with D possibly being TRBD1 (5 bases). The CDR3 has 15 residues. Trimming removed 3 bases from V and 4 bases from J, with 13 bases in between. CDR1 and CDR2 from the germline V gene are SEHNR and FQNEAQ (reference sequence). The CDR3 here is CASSLVQGRGNTIYF. CDR3 coding DNA: TGTGCCAGCAGCTTGGTTCAGGGAAGAGGAAACACCATATATTTT. Full variable domain (outside the CDR3, taken from reference TRBV7-9 and TRBJ1-3): DTGVSQNPRHKITKRGQNVTFRCDPISEHNRLYWYRQTLGQGPEFLTYFQNEAQLEKSRLLSDRFSAERPKGSFSTLEIQRTEQGDSAMYLCASSLVQGRGNTIYFGEGSWLTVV.

The chain is built from TRBV11-2 and TRBJ2-5; D gene ambiguous. CDR1 is SGHAT and CDR2 is FQNNGV in the germline V gene. The V end lost 2 bases, the J end lost 2 bases, and 12 bases lay between the germline ends. The CDR3 loop spans 15 amino acids. This CDR3 reads CASSLSARQQETQYF. The CDR3, as DNA: TGTGCCAGCAGCTTATCTGCCAGACAACAAGAGACCCAGTACTTC. Variable domain in full (rest from reference TRBV11-2 and TRBJ2-5): EAGVAQSPRYKIIEKRQSVAFWCNPISGHATLYWYQQILGQGPKLLIQFQNNGVVDDSQLPKDRFSAERLKGVDSTLKIQPAKLEDSAVYLCASSLSARQQETQYFGPGTRLLVL.

This clonotype appeared many times. The chain recombines TRBV12-3 or TRBV12-4 with TRBJ2-7, with TRBD2 matching 7 bases. CDR3 length: 15 residues. Losses at the gene ends were 1 base for V and 2 bases for J; bases not matched to a gene: 5. CDR3 residues: CASSLVAGLAYEQYF. CDR3 coding DNA: TGTGCCAGCAGTTTAGTAGCGGGTCTCGCCTACGAGCAGTACTTC.